The 16 T cell receptor beta chains below come from one sample, sequenced in a study of response to subunit inactivated influenza vaccine. Each CDR3 protein gets one entry after TCRdb re-called the RT-PCR reads with MiXCR. The sample has 180,000 or so distinct CDR3 sequences, approximately 12% seen once; the top ten hold 25% to 35%. The data also belong to a second study, concerning T cells expressing NK-cell markers. From that report: Synthesis of TCR beta cDNA relied on 5'RACE template switching carrying UMIs.

This specimen consisted of CD8+ T cells sorted from PBMCs, obtained about 12 days after vaccination. Receptors were obtained from a man aged 50 to 60 who received an inactivated influenza vaccine.

The table lists this clonotype with a few counts. The rearrangement joins TRBV20-1 to TRBJ2-1; D might be TRBD1 (6 bases). CDR3 length: 15 amino acids. V was cut by 5 bases and J by 2 bases, with 16 bases left in between. The V gene's germline CDR1 is DFQATT and CDR2 SNEGSKA (reference sequence). CDR3 nucleotide sequence: TGCAGTGCTGTAATAAACAGGGCCACCTACAATGAGCAGTTCTTC. Translated: CSAVINRATYNEQFF.

The table lists this clonotype with a few counts. This chain joins TRBV9 and TRBJ1-2; 8 bases align to TRBD1. The ends lost 2 bases at V and 1 base at J; junction bases unmatched: 4. In germline, CDR1 is SGDLS, CDR2 YYNGEE. The CDR3 runs to 15 residues. The CDR3 sequence: CASSVGQGGNYGYTF. The CDR3 DNA follows: TGTGCCAGCAGCGTCGGACAGGGTGGTAACTATGGCTACACCTTC.

This clonotype was seen a handful of times. The chain joins TRBV28 to TRBJ1-1, with D possibly being TRBD1 (6 bases). The length of the CDR3 is 13 residues. The V gene lost 5 bases and the J gene lost 2 bases, with 9 bases spanning the gap. Germline V gives CDR1 MDHEN, CDR2 SYDVKM. CDR3 residues: CASSIQGNTEAFF. CDR3 in DNA: TGTGCCAGCAGTATACAGGGCAACACTGAAGCTTTCTTT.

The chain employs TRBV20-1 and TRBJ1-2; D uncertain. V was trimmed by 2 bases and J by 3 bases, leaving 10 bases between them. Germline lookup yields CDR1 DFQATT and CDR2 SNEGSKA (reference sequence). The CDR3 consists of 13 residues. This CDR3 reads CSARSERDYGYTF. The CDR3 DNA is TGCAGTGCTAGAAGTGAGAGAGACTATGGCTACACCTTC.

This clonotype was observed at least ten times. V and J are TRBV27 and TRBJ1-1; 8 bases match TRBD1. CDR1 MNHEY and CDR2 SMNVEV come from the germline V gene (reference sequence). This CDR3 has 13 residues. J was trimmed by 3 bases and V by 6 bases; bases with no gene match: 3. Here the CDR3 DNA reads TGTGCCAGCAGACAGGGGGTTTACACTGAAGCTTTCTTT. The encoded protein is CASRQGVYTEAFF.

Many counts were recorded for this clonotype. The chain recombines TRBV3-1 with TRBJ1-2; 9 bases line up with TRBD1. This CDR3 contains 16 residues. V was clipped by 3 bases and J by 3 bases; unmatched bases: 8. The germline V gene has CDR1 LGHDT and CDR2 YNNKEL (reference sequence). This CDR3 reads CASSHPQGQGDYGYTF. CDR3 bases: TGTGCCAGCAGCCATCCCCAGGGACAGGGCGACTATGGCTACACCTTC.

The table lists this clonotype with a few counts. The V gene is TRBV4-3, the J gene TRBJ2-3, with 15 bases matching TRBD2. V trimming: 1 base; J trimming: 2 bases; junction bases outside the gene matches: 7. The CDR3 spans 19 residues. Germline-derived CDR1 and CDR2 are LGHNA and YSLEER. CDR3 nucleotide sequence: TGCGCCAGCAGCCAAGGGACTAGCGGGAGGGCCCGACTCACAGATACGCAGTATTTT. Its protein product is CASSQGTSGRARLTDTQYF.

This clonotype was seen many times. The chain has TRBV12-3 or TRBV12-4 and TRBJ2-7; 7 bases fit TRBD2. The J segment lost 5 bases and the V segment lost 6 bases, leaving 10 bases of the junction unmatched. The CDR3 is made up of 14 amino acids. This chain's CDR3 is CASSPGLTLDEQYF. The CDR3 DNA follows: TGTGCCAGCAGCCCGGGACTAACGCTGGACGAGCAGTACTTC.

This clonotype occurred a few times. This chain connects TRBV7-6 to TRBJ1-1, with D possibly matching TRBD1 (5 bases). V dropped 5 bases and J dropped 7 bases, with 11 bases sitting between them. The CDR3 consists of 12 residues. The germline V gene has CDR1 SGHVS and CDR2 FNYEAQ. CDR3 protein: CASSHGAGEAFF. DNA of the CDR3: TGTGCCAGCAGCCATGGGGCAGGTGAAGCTTTCTTT.

J is TRBJ2-7 and V is TRBV20-1, with a possible D match to TRBD2 (7 bases). CDR3 length: 14 amino acids. CDR1 is DFQATT and CDR2 is SNEGSKA in the germline V gene (reference sequence). V was clipped by 2 bases and J by 3 bases, with 14 bases between them. CDR3 amino acids: CSARFGGPYYEQYF. CDR3 DNA sequence: TGCAGTGCTAGATTCGGGGGGCCCTACTACGAGCAGTACTTC.

The chain employs TRBV7-8 and TRBJ2-1; 7 nucleotides line up with TRBD1. The CDR3 contains 14 residues. Trimming at V came to 1 base and at J to 6 bases, leaving 3 bases not matched to a gene. Germline V gene data show CDR1 as SGHVS and CDR2 as FQNEAQ. The CDR3 bases are TGTGCCAGCAGCTTAGGGGGACAGAGCAATGAGCAGTTCTTC. Translation gives CASSLGGQSNEQFF.

The chain uses TRBV6-5 and TRBJ2-1; D is undetermined. Germline V lookup: CDR1 MNHEY, CDR2 SVGAGI. V lost 4 bases, J lost 7 bases, and 14 bases lay in between. CDR3 length: 14 amino acids. The CDR3: CASSSSVPGNEQFF. The DNA for the CDR3 is TGTGCCAGCAGTTCAAGCGTCCCCGGGAATGAGCAGTTCTTC.

The chain uses TRBV19 and TRBJ2-5; 16 bases align to TRBD2. This CDR3 comprises 15 residues. CDR1 is LNHDA and CDR2 is SQIVND in the germline V gene (reference sequence). The J segment lost 5 bases and the V segment lost 4 bases, leaving 1 base of the junction unmatched. The CDR3 is CASSTGLAGGETQYF. Written as DNA, the CDR3 is TGTGCCAGTAGTACGGGACTAGCGGGGGGGGAGACCCAGTACTTC.

This clonotype was detected ten times or more. The chain combines TRBV29-1 with TRBJ2-3, with TRBD2 matching 8 bases. Germline V CDR1 and CDR2: SQVTM, ANQGSEA. This CDR3 is 15 amino acids long. J was trimmed by 3 bases and V by 8 bases; bases with no gene match: 13. This chain's CDR3 is CSPRTGLVPTDTQYF. The CDR3 region has the DNA TGCAGCCCCCGGACGGGACTAGTCCCAACAGATACGCAGTATTTT.

V gene TRBV4-3 combines with J gene TRBJ1-1; D perhaps matches TRBD1 (5 bases). Germline lookup yields CDR1 LGHNA and CDR2 YSLEER. This CDR3 spans 14 amino acids. Trimming pared 4 bases from V and 6 bases from J, leaving 15 bases between. The CDR3 here is CASSPWGGSPEAFF. DNA of the CDR3: TGCGCCAGCAGCCCATGGGGGGGGTCCCCTGAAGCTTTCTTT.

This clonotype was found many times. The chain has TRBV5-1 and TRBJ2-7; 8 nucleotides line up with TRBD1. Germline assignment: CDR1 SGHRS and CDR2 YFSETQ. J gave up 6 bases and V 3 bases, and 5 bases lay outside the gene matches. This CDR3 is built from 13 residues. CDR3 coding DNA: TGCGCCAGCAGCTGGGACAGGCCCTCCGAGCAGTACTTC. Amino acid sequence: CASSWDRPSEQYF.